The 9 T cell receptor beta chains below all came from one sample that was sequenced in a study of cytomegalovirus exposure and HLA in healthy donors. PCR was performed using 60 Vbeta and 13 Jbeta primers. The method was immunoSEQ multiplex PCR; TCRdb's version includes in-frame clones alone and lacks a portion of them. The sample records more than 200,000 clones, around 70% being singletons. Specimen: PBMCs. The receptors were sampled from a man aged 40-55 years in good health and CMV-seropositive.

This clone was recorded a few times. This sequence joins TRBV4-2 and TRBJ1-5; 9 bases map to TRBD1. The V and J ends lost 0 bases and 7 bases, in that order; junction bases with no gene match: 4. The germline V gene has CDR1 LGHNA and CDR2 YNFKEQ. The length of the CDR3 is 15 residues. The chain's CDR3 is CASSQEQGAVQPQHF. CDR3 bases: TGTGCCAGCAGCCAAGAACAGGGGGCGGTCCAGCCCCAGCATTTT.

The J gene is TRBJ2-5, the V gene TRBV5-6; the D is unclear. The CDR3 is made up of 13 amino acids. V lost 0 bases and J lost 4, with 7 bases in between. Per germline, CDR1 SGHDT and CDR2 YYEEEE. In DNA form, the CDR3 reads TGTGCCAGCAGCTTGGCCAACAGAGAGACCCAGTACTTC. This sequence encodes CASSLANRETQYF.

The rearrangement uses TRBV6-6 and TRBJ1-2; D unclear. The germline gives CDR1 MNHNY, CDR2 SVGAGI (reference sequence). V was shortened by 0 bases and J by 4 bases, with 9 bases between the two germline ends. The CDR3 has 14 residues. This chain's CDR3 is CASSYSGRGYGYTF. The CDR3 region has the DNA TGTGCCAGCAGTTACTCCGGCCGAGGCTATGGCTACACCTTC.

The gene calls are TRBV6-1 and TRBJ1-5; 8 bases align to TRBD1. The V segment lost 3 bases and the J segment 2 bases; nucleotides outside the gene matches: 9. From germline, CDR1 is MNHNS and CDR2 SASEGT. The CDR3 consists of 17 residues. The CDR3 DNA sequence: TGTGCCAGCAGTGAGGCCCAGGGGGCTGGGGGCAATCAGCCCCAGCATTTT. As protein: CASSEAQGAGGNQPQHF.

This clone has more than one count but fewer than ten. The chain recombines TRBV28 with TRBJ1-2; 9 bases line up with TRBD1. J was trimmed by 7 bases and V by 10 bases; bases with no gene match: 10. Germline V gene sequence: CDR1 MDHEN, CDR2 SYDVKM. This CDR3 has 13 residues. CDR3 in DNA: TGTGCCACCTTGAATACAGGGGGCGGTGGCTACACCTTC. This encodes CATLNTGGGGYTF.

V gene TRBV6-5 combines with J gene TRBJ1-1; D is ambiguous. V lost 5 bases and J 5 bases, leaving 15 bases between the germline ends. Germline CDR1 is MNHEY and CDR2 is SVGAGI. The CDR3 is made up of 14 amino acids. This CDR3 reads CASSKQLFETEAFF. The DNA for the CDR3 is TGTGCCAGCAGTAAACAGCTTTTTGAGACTGAAGCTTTCTTT.

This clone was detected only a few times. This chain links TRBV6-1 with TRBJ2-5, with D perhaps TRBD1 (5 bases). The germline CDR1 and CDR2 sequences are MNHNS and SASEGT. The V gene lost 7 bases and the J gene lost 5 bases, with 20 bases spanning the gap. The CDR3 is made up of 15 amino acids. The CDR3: CASNFNRGNRETQYF. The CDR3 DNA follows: TGTGCCAGCAACTTTAATAGGGGAAATAGGGAGACCCAGTACTTC.

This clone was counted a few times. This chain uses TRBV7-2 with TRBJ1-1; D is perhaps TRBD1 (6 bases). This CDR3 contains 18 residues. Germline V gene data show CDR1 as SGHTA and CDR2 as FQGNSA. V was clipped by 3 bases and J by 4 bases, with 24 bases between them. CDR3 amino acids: CASSFSGAGAVRGTEAFF. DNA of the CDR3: TGTGCCAGCAGCTTTTCCGGGGCAGGGGCCGTGAGGGGCACTGAAGCTTTCTTT.

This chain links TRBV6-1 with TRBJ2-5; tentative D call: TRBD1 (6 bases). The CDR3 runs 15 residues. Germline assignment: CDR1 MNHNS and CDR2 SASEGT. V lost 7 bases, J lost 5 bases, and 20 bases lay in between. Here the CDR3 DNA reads TGTGCCAGCAACCCTCTCTGGACAGACAGGGAGACCCAGTACTTC. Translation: CASNPLWTDRETQYF.